These 29 T cell receptor beta chains share one sample of origin, sequenced in a study of PD-L1 blockade in urothelial cancer. Time point denoted: peripheral blood 6 weeks after treatment start. Measured with immunoSEQ multiplex PCR; TCRdb has only the in-frame clones, and not every one. The sample carries approximately 120,000 clones, 86% recorded once. Sample: PBMCs, taken around atezolizumab (anti-PD-L1) treatment. The receptors derive from a middle-aged man with urothelial cancer.

The rearrangement links TRBV5-4 to TRBJ2-7; D gene ambiguous. Between the trimmed V and J ends, which lost 0 bases and 8 bases, there was a span of 15 bases. CDR1 and CDR2 from the germline V gene are SGHNT and YYREEE (reference sequence). The CDR3 is made up of 14 amino acids. The CDR3 loop is CASSLGHVRVKQYF. The DNA of the CDR3 is TGTGCCAGCAGCTTGGGACACGTACGAGTGAAGCAGTACTTC.

This rearrangement joins TRBV27 to TRBJ1-2; 8 bases map to TRBD1. CDR3 length: 15 amino acids. J was trimmed by 8 bases and V by 2 bases; bases with no gene match: 10. From germline, CDR1 is MNHEY and CDR2 SMNVEV (reference sequence). CDR3 sequence (DNA): TGTGCCAGCAGTTTAACCCCGACAGGGGCTGAGGGCTACACCTTC. Translated, it gives CASSLTPTGAEGYTF.

V gene TRBV10-3 combines with J gene TRBJ2-2; D possibly corresponds to TRBD2 (6 bases). The CDR3 has 13 residues. The V and J ends lost 10 bases and 5 bases respectively, with 14 bases between them. Germline V gene lookup returns CDR1 ENHRY and CDR2 SYGVKD. The DNA for the CDR3 is TGTGCCACGAGGAGGGTTTTGACCGGGGAGCTGTTTTTT. Amino acids: CATRRVLTGELFF.

This chain joins TRBV7-9 and TRBJ1-4, with D tentatively TRBD1 (6 bases). The CDR3 contains 15 residues. The ends were cut back, 4 bases at V and 5 bases at J, with 14 bases in the middle. Germline assignment: CDR1 SEHNR and CDR2 FQNEAQ (reference sequence). CDR3 loop: CASSSWTERNEKLFF. The CDR3 DNA reads as TGTGCCAGCAGCTCTTGGACAGAGAGGAATGAAAAACTGTTTTTT. The entire variable domain, with the rest obtained from reference TRBV7-9 and TRBJ1-4, is as follows: DTGVSQNPRHKITKRGQNVTFRCDPISEHNRLYWYRQTLGQGPEFLTYFQNEAQLEKSRLLSDRFSAERPKGSFSTLEIQRTEQGDSAMYLCASSSWTERNEKLFFGSGTQLSVL.

The chain is built from TRBV2 and TRBJ1-4, with D perhaps TRBD1 (5 bases). CDR1 SNHLY and CDR2 FYNNEI come from the germline V gene. Trimming took off 1 base at V and 8 bases at J, with 14 bases between the two ends. The CDR3 length is 15 residues. CDR3 residues: CASSEGGGFGEKLFF. In DNA, the CDR3 is TGTGCCAGCAGTGAAGGGGGGGGATTCGGCGAAAAACTGTTTTTT.

On this clone itself: The same CDR3 arises from other DNA sequences in this sample as well. The rearrangement links TRBV28 to TRBJ1-1, with no clear D. This CDR3 has 13 amino acids. V lost 2 bases, J lost 2 bases, and 6 bases lay in between. Looked up from germline, CDR1 is MDHEN and CDR2 is SYDVKM. CDR3 amino acids: CASSLPGNTEAFF. DNA for the CDR3: TGTGCCAGCAGTTTACCGGGAAACACTGAAGCTTTCTTT.

This rearrangement joins TRBV15 to TRBJ2-1; 11 bases fit TRBD2. Germline V gives CDR1 LNHNV, CDR2 YYDKDF (reference sequence). Germline trimming cut 0 bases from V and 6 bases from J; bases unmatched to any gene: 4. CDR3 length equals 16 residues. The CDR3 is CATSRDTSGRGNEQFF. In DNA form, the CDR3 reads TGTGCCACCAGCAGAGATACTAGCGGGAGAGGCAATGAGCAGTTCTTC. Based on the CDR3 plus reference TRBV15 and TRBJ2-1, the full variable domain is DAMVIQNPRYQVTQFGKPVTLSCSQTLNHNVMYWYQQKSSQAPKLLFHYYDKDFNNEADTPDNFQSRRPNTSFCFLDIRSPGLGDTAMYLCATSRDTSGRGNEQFFGPGTRLTVL.

This clone was seen a handful of times. The chain is built from TRBV19 and TRBJ1-5, with a possible D match to TRBD1 (6 bases). Trimming took 6 bases from V and 6 from J, leaving 15 bases between them. Germline values: CDR1 LNHDA, CDR2 SQIVND (reference sequence). The length of the CDR3 is 14 residues. The chain's CDR3 is CASSLGGPAQPQHF. CDR3 in DNA: TGTGCCAGTAGCCTGGGGGGGCCGGCTCAGCCCCAGCATTTT. The variable domain in full, completed from reference TRBV19 and TRBJ1-5, reads DGGITQSPKYLFRKEGQNVTLSCEQNLNHDAMYWYRQDPGQGLRLIYYSQIVNDFQKGDIAEGYSVSREKKESFPLTVTSAQKNPTAFYLCASSLGGPAQPQHFGDGTRLSIL.

The chain couples TRBV28 to TRBJ2-6, with 10 bases identical to TRBD1. The V segment lost 7 bases and the J segment 4 bases; nucleotides outside the gene matches: 10. The CDR3 totals 17 residues. Germline V gene lookup returns CDR1 MDHEN and CDR2 SYDVKM. This CDR3 is CASTFVTGGVGANVLTF. In DNA, the CDR3 is TGTGCCAGCACCTTCGTGACAGGGGGCGTGGGGGCCAACGTCCTGACTTTC.

V and J are TRBV28 and TRBJ1-3; tentative D call: TRBD1 (5 bases). CDR1 MDHEN and CDR2 SYDVKM come from the germline V gene. CDR3 size: 15 residues. Trimming left V 1 base short and J 4 bases short, with 11 bases between. This CDR3 is CASSLYQGSGNTIYF. DNA of the CDR3: TGTGCCAGCAGTTTATACCAGGGATCCGGAAACACCATATATTTT.

The chain links TRBV7-6 to TRBJ2-5; possible D gene TRBD1, 5 bases. The CDR3 is made up of 16 amino acids. V lost 3 bases, J lost 2 bases, and 16 bases lay in between. Germline loops: CDR1 SGHVS, CDR2 FNYEAQ. CDR3 DNA sequence: TGTGCCAGCAGCTTGGGGCAGATGGGCTTACAAGAGACCCAGTACTTC. Amino acids: CASSLGQMGLQETQYF.

The chain has TRBV7-8 and TRBJ2-7; 9 positions match TRBD2. Germline CDR1 reads SGHVS; CDR2 reads FQNEAQ. J was trimmed by 4 bases and V by 5 bases; bases with no gene match: 9. The CDR3 loop spans 15 amino acids. The CDR3 loop is CASSPTSGRPYEQYF. The CDR3 coding sequence is TGTGCCAGCAGCCCTACGAGCGGGAGGCCGTACGAGCAGTACTTC. Together with reference TRBV7-8 and TRBJ2-7, the CDR3 gives the full variable domain: GAGVSQSPRYKVAKRGQDVALRCDPISGHVSLFWYQQALGQGPEFLTYFQNEAQLDKSGLPSDRFFAERPEGSVSTLKIQRTQQEDSAVYLCASSPTSGRPYEQYFGPGTRLTVT.

The genes are TRBV28 and TRBJ1-2; no firm D call. This CDR3 is 14 amino acids long. V lost 7 bases and J lost 4, with 16 bases in between. Germline values: CDR1 MDHEN, CDR2 SYDVKM. CDR3 sequence reads: CASTPLPGVYGYTF. In DNA, the CDR3 is TGTGCCAGCACCCCACTGCCCGGGGTCTATGGCTACACCTTC.

V is TRBV4-2 and J is TRBJ2-3, with 9 bases lining up with TRBD1. From germline, CDR1 is LGHNA and CDR2 YNFKEQ. The CDR3 length is 16 residues. V was clipped by 4 bases and J by 4 bases; unmatched bases: 9. The CDR3 sequence is CASSPRVGQGADTQYF. CDR3 DNA: TGTGCCAGCAGCCCCCGGGTGGGACAGGGAGCAGATACGCAGTATTTT.

The chain is built from TRBV7-9 and TRBJ2-5; a weak D match, TRBD2 (5 bases). CDR3 size: 14 residues. V lost 6 bases and J 3 bases, leaving 14 bases between the germline ends. Per germline, CDR1 SEHNR and CDR2 FQNEAQ (reference sequence). CDR3 region: CASSLRETKETQYF. The CDR3 DNA reads as TGTGCCAGCAGTCTCCGGGAAACCAAAGAGACCCAGTACTTC.

This chain uses TRBV11-3 with TRBJ2-7, with D perhaps TRBD2 (6 bases). The CDR3 extends over 15 amino acids. V was trimmed by 2 bases and J by 0 bases, leaving 11 bases between them. Germline V lookup: CDR1 SGHNT, CDR2 YENEEA. The CDR3, as DNA: TGTGCCAGCAGCTTAAGAGGAGGGAGCTCCTACGAGCAGTACTTC. As protein: CASSLRGGSSYEQYF.

This rearrangement joins TRBV5-1 to TRBJ1-4, with D possibly being TRBD1 (5 bases). Trimming removed 0 bases at V and 7 bases at J, with 13 bases between. The CDR3 is made up of 15 amino acids. Germline CDR1 SGHRS, CDR2 YFSETQ. In DNA form, the CDR3 reads TGCGCCAGCAGCTTGGTCCAGGGTATAGGTGAAAAACTGTTTTTT. Translated, it gives CASSLVQGIGEKLFF.

Written as DNA, the CDR3 is TGCGCCAGCTCCGGACAGAGGAGCTCCTACGAGCAGTACTTC. Protein: CASSGQRSSYEQYF. The chain couples TRBV5-1 to TRBJ2-7; perhaps TRBD1 as D (6 bases). Germline CDR1 is SGHRS and CDR2 is YFSETQ. The CDR3 spans 14 residues. Trimming shortened V by 7 bases and J by 0 bases, and 14 bases separated the two germline ends.

The V call is TRBV18, the J call TRBJ1-1; a possible D gene is TRBD1 (5 bases). V lost 0 bases and J 8 bases, leaving 13 bases between the germline ends. This CDR3 has 14 residues. Germline CDR1 reads KGHSH; CDR2 reads LQKENI. Here the CDR3 reads CASSPPVGRAEAFF. The CDR3 nucleotides read TGTGCCAGCTCACCACCGGTCGGCAGGGCCGAAGCTTTCTTT.

J is TRBJ2-1 and V is TRBV9; 9 bases fit TRBD1. The CDR3 loop spans 15 amino acids. The germline V gene has CDR1 SGDLS and CDR2 YYNGEE. Trimming removed 0 bases from V and 6 bases from J; junction bases left unmatched: 4. In DNA, the CDR3 is TGTGCCAGCAGCGTAGGGGACAGGGATGCCAATGAGCAGTTCTTC. Protein sequence: CASSVGDRDANEQFF. Full variable domain (missing parts from reference TRBV9 and TRBJ2-1): DSGVTQTPKHLITATGQRVTLRCSPRSGDLSVYWYQQSLDQGLQFLIQYYNGEERAKGNILERFSAQQFPDLHSELNLSSLELGDSALYFCASSVGDRDANEQFFGPGTRLTVL.

DNA of the CDR3: TGTGCCAGCAGCGTAGTGGGGACTCCCCAATATGAGCAGTTCTTC. This translates into CASSVVGTPQYEQFF. The V gene is TRBV9, the J gene TRBJ2-1; tentatively, D is TRBD2 (6 bases). The CDR3 is 15 residues long. The germline CDR1 and CDR2 sequences are SGDLS and YYNGEE. Trimming took off 0 bases at V and 8 bases at J, with 15 bases between the two ends.

The chain links TRBV5-1 to TRBJ2-1, with D uncertain. Trimming removed 7 bases at V and 8 bases at J, with 16 bases between. CDR3 size: 13 residues. Per germline, CDR1 SGHRS and CDR2 YFSETQ. CDR3 residues: CASRSLEVDEQFF. The CDR3 nucleotides read TGCGCCAGCCGGTCCCTAGAGGTGGATGAGCAGTTCTTC.

The chain has TRBV28 and TRBJ2-7; 9 bases align to TRBD2. Germline loops: CDR1 MDHEN, CDR2 SYDVKM. The CDR3 is 14 amino acids. The junction had 10 bases not matched to a gene; V was cut back by 6 bases and J by 7 bases. The CDR3 DNA reads as TGTGCCAGCAGACTGGCGGGAGGGCCGGGGGAGCAGTACTTC. Translating gives CASRLAGGPGEQYF.

J is TRBJ2-3 and V is TRBV6-5, with D possibly being TRBD1 (6 bases). V shed 6 bases and J shed 4 bases, with 8 bases lying between them. This CDR3 has 12 amino acids. CDR1 is MNHEY, CDR2 SVGAGI, per germline. The CDR3 region is CASRGASDTQYF. Here the CDR3 DNA reads TGTGCCAGCAGGGGGGCATCAGATACGCAGTATTTT.

The chain couples TRBV9 to TRBJ2-1; 12 nucleotides align to TRBD2. CDR3 size: 16 residues. J was trimmed by 3 bases and V by 4 bases; bases with no gene match: 5. Looked up from germline, CDR1 is SGDLS and CDR2 is YYNGEE. The CDR3 protein is CASSPTSGSFYNEQFF. The CDR3 DNA follows: TGTGCCAGCAGCCCGACTAGCGGGAGCTTCTACAATGAGCAGTTCTTC.

This chain joins TRBV5-4 and TRBJ2-1; 9 bases align to TRBD1. The germline CDR1 and CDR2 sequences are SGHNT and YYREEE (reference sequence). The CDR3 extends over 15 amino acids. V was pared by 0 bases and J by 7 bases, with 5 bases of the junction left unmatched. In DNA form, the CDR3 reads TGTGCCAGCAGCTTGGATGGGACAGGGTGGAATGAGCAGTTCTTC. Translation: CASSLDGTGWNEQFF.

The CDR3 coding sequence is TGTGCCAGTAGTATAACTACCCCAAACATTCAGTACTTC. Translation: CASSITTPNIQYF. The chain combines TRBV19 with TRBJ2-4; D not resolved. The germline V and J ends were trimmed by 2 bases and 6 bases, with 8 bases remaining between them. The CDR3 has 13 amino acids. Germline V lookup: CDR1 LNHDA, CDR2 SQIVND (reference sequence).

The V and J genes are TRBV18 and TRBJ1-1; 10 bases align to TRBD1. The CDR3 runs 15 residues. Germline V CDR1 and CDR2: KGHSH, LQKENI. V shed 2 bases, J shed 5 bases, and the junction held 5 bases outside the gene matches. The CDR3 DNA reads TGTGCCAGCTCACCAGGGACAGGGGTGGGGACTGAAGCTTTCTTT. This gives the protein CASSPGTGVGTEAFF.

The chain has TRBV6-5 and TRBJ1-2, with unresolved D. From germline, CDR1 is MNHEY and CDR2 SVGAGI. V dropped 0 bases and J dropped 7 bases, with 18 bases sitting between them. The CDR3 runs to 16 residues. CDR3 in DNA: TGTGCCAGCAGTTACTCCCCCAATCCCGGGGATCCTGGCTACACCTTC. This codes for CASSYSPNPGDPGYTF.